The T cell receptor (beta chain) under discussion was sequenced for a study of response to subunit inactivated influenza vaccine. V lost 5 bases and J 0 bases, leaving 19 bases between the germline ends. The CDR3 length is 18 residues. Germline CDR1 ENHRY, CDR2 SYGVKD. Study conclusions and caveats: Only a handful of new T cells, the authors suggested, are recruited with each seasonal influenza vaccination.

Comment on this clonotype: Its antigen is still unknown.

TCRdb itself ran the RT-PCR reads through MiXCR, one entry per CDR3 protein. In the table there are approximately 310,000 distinct CDR3 sequences, 21% of which are singletons. The sequence came from a man between 50 and 75 years old who received an inactivated influenza vaccine. The chain employs TRBV10-3 and TRBJ2-2, with D tentatively TRBD1 or TRBD2 (6 bases each). The material was PBMCs from blood, obtained less than 22 months after vaccination. The CDR3 sequence is CAISSSSTGRTNTGELFF. The CDR3 DNA reads TGTGCCATCAGTTCGAGTTCTACAGGGAGGACGAACACCGGGGAGCTGTTTTTT.